This T cell receptor beta chain was observed in a study of CD8 T cell repertoires and HIV-1 epitope variants. TCRdb keeps only in-frame clones here, not all; method: immunoSEQ multiplex PCR. The profile shows roughly 4,800 clones, roughly two thirds of them singletons. V was pared by 1 base and J by 5 bases, with 15 bases between. The CDR3 loop spans 17 amino acids. CDR1 SEHNR and CDR2 FQNEAQ come from the germline V gene (reference sequence). Comment on this clone: The antigen is undetermined.

This TCR derives from a male donor with HIV. Sequencing was done on a sample of cultured CD8+ T cells derived from PBMCs. The chain carries TRBV7-9 and TRBJ1-6; D not resolved. Written as DNA, the CDR3 is TGTGCCAGCAGCTTAGTAGGGCTAGGACTTGATAATTCACCCCTCCACTTT. Its translation: CASSLVGLGLDNSPLHF.